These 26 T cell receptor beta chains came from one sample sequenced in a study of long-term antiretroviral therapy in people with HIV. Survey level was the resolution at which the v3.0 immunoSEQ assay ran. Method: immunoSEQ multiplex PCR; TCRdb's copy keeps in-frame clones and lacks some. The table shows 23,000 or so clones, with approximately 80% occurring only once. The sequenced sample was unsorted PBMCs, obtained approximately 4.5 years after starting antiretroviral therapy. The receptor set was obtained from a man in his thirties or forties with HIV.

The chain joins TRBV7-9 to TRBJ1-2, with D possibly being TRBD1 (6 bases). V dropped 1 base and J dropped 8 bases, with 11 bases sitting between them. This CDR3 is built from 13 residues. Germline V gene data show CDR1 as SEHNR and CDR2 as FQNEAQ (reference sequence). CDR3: CASSLGADRGYTF. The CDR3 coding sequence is TGTGCCAGCAGCTTAGGGGCCGACAGGGGCTACACCTTC.

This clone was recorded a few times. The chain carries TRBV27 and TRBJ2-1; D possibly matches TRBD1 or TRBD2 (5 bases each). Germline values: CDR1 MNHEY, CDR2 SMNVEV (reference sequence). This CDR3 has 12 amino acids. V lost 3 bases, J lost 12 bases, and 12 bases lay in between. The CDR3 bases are TGTGCCAGCAGTTTCTCGGGGCTTCGGCAGTTCTTC. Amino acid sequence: CASSFSGLRQFF.

The CDR3 bases are TGTGCCAGCAGTTACACGACGGGGAGTGCTGAAGCTTTCTTT. Translated: CASSYTTGSAEAFF. The V gene is TRBV6-5, the J gene TRBJ1-1; D is uncertain. The CDR3 is 14 residues long. Germline V gene lookup returns CDR1 MNHEY and CDR2 SVGAGI. The V gene lost 2 bases and the J gene lost 6 bases, with 13 bases spanning the gap.

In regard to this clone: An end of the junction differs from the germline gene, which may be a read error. CDR3 coding DNA: TGTGCCAGCCGTGAGGGTCTTTTTCTCGGCTACACCTTC. Translated, it gives CASREGLFLGYTF. The chain recombines TRBV25-1 with TRBJ1-2; no clear D. Germline-derived CDR1 and CDR2 are MGHDK and SYGVNS. The CDR3 has 13 amino acids.

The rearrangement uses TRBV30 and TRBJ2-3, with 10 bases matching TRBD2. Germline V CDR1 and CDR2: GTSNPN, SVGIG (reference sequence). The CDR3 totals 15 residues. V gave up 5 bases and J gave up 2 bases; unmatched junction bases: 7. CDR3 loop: CAWGFSGGSTDTQYF. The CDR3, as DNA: TGTGCCTGGGGCTTTAGCGGGGGGTCCACAGATACGCAGTATTTT.

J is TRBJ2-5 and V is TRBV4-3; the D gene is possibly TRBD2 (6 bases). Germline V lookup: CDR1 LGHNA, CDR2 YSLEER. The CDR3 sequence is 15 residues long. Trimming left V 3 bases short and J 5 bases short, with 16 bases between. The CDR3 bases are TGCGCCAGCAGCCAGTCAGGGAGGACTTTGGAGACCCAGTACTTC. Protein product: CASSQSGRTLETQYF.

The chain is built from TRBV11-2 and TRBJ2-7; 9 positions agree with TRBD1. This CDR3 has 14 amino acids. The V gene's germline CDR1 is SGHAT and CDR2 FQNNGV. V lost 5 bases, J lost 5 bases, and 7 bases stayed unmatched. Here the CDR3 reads CASSPGDRAHEQYF. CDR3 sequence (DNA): TGTGCCAGCAGCCCCGGGGACAGGGCCCACGAGCAGTACTTC.

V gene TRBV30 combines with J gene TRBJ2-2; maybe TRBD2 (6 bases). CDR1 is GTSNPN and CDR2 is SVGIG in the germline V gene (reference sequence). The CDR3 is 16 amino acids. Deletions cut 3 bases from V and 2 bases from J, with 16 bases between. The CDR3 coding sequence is TGTGCCTGGAGGCTCCCGCGGGGCGCCAACACCGGGGAGCTGTTTTTT. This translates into CAWRLPRGANTGELFF.

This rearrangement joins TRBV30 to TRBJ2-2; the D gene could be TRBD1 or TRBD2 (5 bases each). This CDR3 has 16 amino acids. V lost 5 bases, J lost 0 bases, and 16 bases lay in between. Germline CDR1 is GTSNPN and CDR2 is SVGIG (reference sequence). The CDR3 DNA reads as TGTGCCTGGGTCCGCGGGTTGGGGGCGAACACCGGGGAGCTGTTTTTT. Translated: CAWVRGLGANTGELFF.

Here the CDR3 DNA reads TGCAGCGTTGAAGATCGACAGGGTGCATACGAGCAGTACTTC. It specifies CSVEDRQGAYEQYF. The genes are TRBV29-1 and TRBJ2-7; 7 bases are a match to TRBD1. Trimming took 0 bases from V and 4 from J; bases not matched to a gene: 6. Germline assignment: CDR1 SQVTM and CDR2 ANQGSEA. The CDR3 contains 14 residues.

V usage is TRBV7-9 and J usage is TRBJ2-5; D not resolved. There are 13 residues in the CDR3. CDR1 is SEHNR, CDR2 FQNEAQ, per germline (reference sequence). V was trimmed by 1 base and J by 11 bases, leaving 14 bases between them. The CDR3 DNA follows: TGTGCCAGCAGCTTAGTTCTAATTCCGGAGCAGTACTTC. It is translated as CASSLVLIPEQYF.

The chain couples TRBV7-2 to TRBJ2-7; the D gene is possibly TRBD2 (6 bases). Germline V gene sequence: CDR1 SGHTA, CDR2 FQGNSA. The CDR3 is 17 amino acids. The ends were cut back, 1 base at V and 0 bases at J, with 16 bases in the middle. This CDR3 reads CASSLVTGDRSSYEQYF. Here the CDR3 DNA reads TGTGCCAGCAGCTTAGTCACGGGGGACCGGAGCTCCTACGAGCAGTACTTC.

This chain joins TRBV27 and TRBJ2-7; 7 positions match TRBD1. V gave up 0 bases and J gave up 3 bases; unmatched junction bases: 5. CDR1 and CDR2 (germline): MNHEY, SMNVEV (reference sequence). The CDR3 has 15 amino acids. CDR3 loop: CASSLSVGQFYEQYF. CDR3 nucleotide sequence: TGTGCCAGCAGTTTATCGGTGGGACAGTTCTACGAGCAGTACTTC.

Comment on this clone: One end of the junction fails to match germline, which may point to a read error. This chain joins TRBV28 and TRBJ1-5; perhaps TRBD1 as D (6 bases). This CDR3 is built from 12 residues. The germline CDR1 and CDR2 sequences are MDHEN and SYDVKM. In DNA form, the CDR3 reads TGTGCCAGCAGTCAACCATCCCAGGACAGTTTCTTT. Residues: CASSQPSQDSFF.

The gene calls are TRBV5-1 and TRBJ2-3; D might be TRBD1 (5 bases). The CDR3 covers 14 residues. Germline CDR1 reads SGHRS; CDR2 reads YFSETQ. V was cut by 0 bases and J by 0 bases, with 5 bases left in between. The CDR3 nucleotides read TGCGCCAGCAGCTTGGGACAGAGCACAGATACGCAGTATTTT. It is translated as CASSLGQSTDTQYF.

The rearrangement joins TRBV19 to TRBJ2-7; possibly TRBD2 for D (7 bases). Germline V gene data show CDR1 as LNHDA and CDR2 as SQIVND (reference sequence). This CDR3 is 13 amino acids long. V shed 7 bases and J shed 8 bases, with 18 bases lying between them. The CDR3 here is CASKGGDFGKQYF. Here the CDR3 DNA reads TGTGCCAGTAAGGGGGGGGACTTTGGGAAGCAGTACTTC.

CDR3 loop: CASSEAPRGGNEQFF. CDR3 bases: TGTGCCAGCAGTGAAGCCCCCCGAGGGGGCAATGAGCAGTTCTTC. The gene calls are TRBV2 and TRBJ2-1, with D perhaps matching TRBD1 (6 bases). The germline CDR1 and CDR2 sequences are SNHLY and FYNNEI. Between the trimmed V and J ends, which lost 0 bases and 6 bases, there was a span of 12 bases. The CDR3 runs 15 residues. The whole variable domain, filled in from reference TRBV2 and TRBJ2-1, reads EPEVTQTPSHQVTQMGQEVILRCVPISNHLYFYWYRQILGQKVEFLVSFYNNEISEKSEIFDDQFSVERPDGSNFTLKIRSTKLEDSAMYFCASSEAPRGGNEQFFGPGTRLTVL.

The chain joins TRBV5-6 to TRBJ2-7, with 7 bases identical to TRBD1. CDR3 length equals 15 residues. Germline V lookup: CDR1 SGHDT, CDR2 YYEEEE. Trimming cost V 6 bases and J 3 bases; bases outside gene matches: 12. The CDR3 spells CASTPHGTDHYEQYF. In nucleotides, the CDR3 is TGTGCCAGCACTCCCCACGGGACAGACCACTACGAGCAGTACTTC.

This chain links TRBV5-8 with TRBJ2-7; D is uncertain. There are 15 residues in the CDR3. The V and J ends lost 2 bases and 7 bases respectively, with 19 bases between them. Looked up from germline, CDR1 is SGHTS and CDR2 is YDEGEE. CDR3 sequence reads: CASSFVGQTLEEQYF. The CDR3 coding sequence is TGTGCCAGCAGCTTTGTCGGGCAGACCCTCGAGGAGCAGTACTTC.

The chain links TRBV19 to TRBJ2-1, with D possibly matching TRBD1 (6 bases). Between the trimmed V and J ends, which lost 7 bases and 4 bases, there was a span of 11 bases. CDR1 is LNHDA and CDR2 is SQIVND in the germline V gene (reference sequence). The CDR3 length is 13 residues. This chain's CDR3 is CASKITGYNEQFF. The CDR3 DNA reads TGTGCCAGTAAGATAACAGGGTACAATGAGCAGTTCTTC.

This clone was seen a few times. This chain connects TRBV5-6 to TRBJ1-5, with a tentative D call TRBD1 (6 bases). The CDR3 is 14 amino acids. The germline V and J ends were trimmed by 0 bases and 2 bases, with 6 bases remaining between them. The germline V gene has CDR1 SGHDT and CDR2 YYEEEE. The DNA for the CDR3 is TGTGCCAGCAGCTTGGGGACAGGCAATCAGCCCCAGCATTTT. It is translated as CASSLGTGNQPQHF.

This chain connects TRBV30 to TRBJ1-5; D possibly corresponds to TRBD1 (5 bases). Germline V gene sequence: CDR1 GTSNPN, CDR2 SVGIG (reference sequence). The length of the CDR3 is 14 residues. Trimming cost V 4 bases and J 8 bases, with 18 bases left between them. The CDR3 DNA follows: TGTGCCTGGACGGGACTCTCAAATTCCGAGCCCCAGCATTTT. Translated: CAWTGLSNSEPQHF.

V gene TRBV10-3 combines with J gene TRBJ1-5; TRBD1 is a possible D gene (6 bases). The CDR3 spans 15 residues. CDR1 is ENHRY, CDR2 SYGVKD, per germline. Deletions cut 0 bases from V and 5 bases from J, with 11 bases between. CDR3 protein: CAISESGGADQPQHF. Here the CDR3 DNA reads TGTGCCATCAGTGAGTCTGGGGGGGCCGATCAGCCCCAGCATTTT.

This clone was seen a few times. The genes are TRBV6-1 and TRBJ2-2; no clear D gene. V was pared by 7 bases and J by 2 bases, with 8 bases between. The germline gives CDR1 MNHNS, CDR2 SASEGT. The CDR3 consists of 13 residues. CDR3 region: CASTVRNTGELFF. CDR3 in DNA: TGTGCCAGCACGGTCAGAAACACCGGGGAGCTGTTTTTT.

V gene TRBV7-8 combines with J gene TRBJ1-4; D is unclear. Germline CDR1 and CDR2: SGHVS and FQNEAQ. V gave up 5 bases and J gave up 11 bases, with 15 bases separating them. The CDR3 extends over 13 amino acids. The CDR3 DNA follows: TGTGCCAGCAGCCCGACCGGTCTAGGGAAACTGTTTTTT. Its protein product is CASSPTGLGKLFF.

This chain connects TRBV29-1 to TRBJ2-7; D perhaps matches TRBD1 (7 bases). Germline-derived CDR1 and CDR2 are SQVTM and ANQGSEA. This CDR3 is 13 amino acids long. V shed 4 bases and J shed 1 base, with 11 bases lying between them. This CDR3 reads CSVGQGGSYEQYF. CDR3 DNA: TGCAGCGTTGGCCAGGGGGGTTCCTACGAGCAGTACTTC.